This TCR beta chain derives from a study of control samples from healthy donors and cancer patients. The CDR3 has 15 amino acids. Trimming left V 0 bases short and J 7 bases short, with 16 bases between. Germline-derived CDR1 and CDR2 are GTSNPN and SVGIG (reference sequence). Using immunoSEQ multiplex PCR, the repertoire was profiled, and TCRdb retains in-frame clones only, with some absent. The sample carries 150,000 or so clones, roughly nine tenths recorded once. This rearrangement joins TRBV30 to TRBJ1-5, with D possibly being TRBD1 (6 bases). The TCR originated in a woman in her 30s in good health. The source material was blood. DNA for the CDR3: TGTGCCTGGAGTGTACAGGGACACTATACCCAGCCCCAGCATTTT. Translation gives CAWSVQGHYTQPQHF.